This TCR beta chain was recorded in a study of blood T cell repertoires in COVID-19. Study summary: Both acute and convalescent COVID-19 samples were obtained from the United States, Italy and Spain. T cells, B-cell-depleted T cells, or PBMCs provided the cDNA or gDNA that served as material.

Source study methods: Estimation of nucleated cell counts was performed using reference gene primer amplification. Generated by immunoSEQ multiplex PCR, the TCRdb table keeps only in-frame clones and is missing some. V and J calls and clone size are those listed in that table; D and trimming were worked out from the DNA. The sample comprises 240,000 or so clones, roughly 86% of which are singletons, and 10% to 15% rests with the top ten. Between the trimmed V and J ends, which lost 5 bases and 8 bases, there was a span of 12 bases. The germline V gene encodes CDR1 SGHTA and CDR2 FQGNSA. CDR3 size: 12 residues.

The TCR comes from an elderly man with acute or convalescent COVID-19. The rearrangement links TRBV7-2 to TRBJ1-2; D gene ambiguous. Sequencing was performed on peripheral blood. The DNA of the CDR3 is TGTGCCAGCAGCCCCGATATAGTGGGCTACACCTTC. It encodes CASSPDIVGYTF.